The clone carrying this T cell receptor beta chain was counted once. Produced via immunoSEQ multiplex PCR; TCRdb's table is partial and in-frame only. The repertoire consists of about 2.4 million clones, with 93% occurring once and the leading ten covering 0.36%. This sample is drawn from a study of shared clonotypes between healthy human individuals. The germline V gene encodes CDR1 SGHNT and CDR2 YYREEE (reference sequence). The V gene lost 0 bases and the J gene lost 11 bases, with 9 bases spanning the gap. This CDR3 comprises 12 residues. CD4+ cell separation produced CD45RA+ naive and CD45RA-negative memory subsets.

V gene TRBV5-4 combines with J gene TRBJ2-1, with D possibly being TRBD1 (6 bases). The TCR was taken from a man aged 18 to 29 in good health. Some clones in this sample may be carry-over from other donors' samples. Specimen: naive CD4+ T cells from PBMCs. Stated subset: CD45RA+ positively selected. The CDR3 nucleotides read TGTGCCAGCAGCTTGGACACAGGGCAGCAGTTCTTC. Translation gives CASSLDTGQQFF.